These T cell receptor beta chains were read from a single sample in a study of identical twins. TCRdb fed the 5' RACE reads into MiXCR, producing one record per CDR3 protein. Here the sample spans about 200,000 distinct CDR3 sequences, roughly a tenth being singletons. The sequencing input was memory T cells sorted from blood. These receptors were taken from a man aged 45-65 years in good health. The CDR3 runs from the conserved cysteine through the conserved F or W. D genes are given only for firm matches. Size tells how often a clone was seen (once, few, many) or the class of an expanded clone, and some rows leave it out.

15,TRBJ1-1,.,.,TRBV7-9,CASSPAWTVNTEAFF,TGTGCCAGCAGCCCTGCATGGACAGTGAACACTGAAGCTTTCTTT
15,TRBJ2-7,TRBD1,.,TRBV2,CASSRPGQGGGEQYF,TGTGCCAGCAGTAGACCGGGACAGGGAGGCGGCGAGCAGTACTTC
13,TRBJ2-3,TRBD2,.,TRBV10-3,CATLAGVADTQYF,TGTGCCACATTAGCGGGAGTGGCGGATACGCAGTATTTT
16,TRBJ2-3,.,few,TRBV9,CASSVQGSRSTDTQYF,TGTGCCAGCAGCGTACAGGGGTCCCGTAGCACAGATACGCAGTATTTT
14,TRBJ2-7,TRBD1,.,TRBV19,CASSMPGQGTEQYF,TGTGCCAGTAGTATGCCGGGACAGGGGACCGAGCAGTACTTC
14,TRBJ1-1,.,many,TRBV4-2,CASSLEGRGTEAFF,TGTGCCAGCAGCCTCGAGGGACGGGGGACTGAAGCTTTCTTT
16,TRBJ2-2,.,few,TRBV9,CASSPPGGRGTGELFF,TGTGCCAGCAGCCCCCCGGGGGGCCGGGGGACCGGGGAGCTGTTTTTT
15,TRBJ2-5,TRBD1,.,TRBV7-8,CASSLLTGQEETQYF,TGTGCCAGCAGCTTACTGACAGGGCAGGAAGAGACCCAGTACTTC
18,TRBJ2-4,.,.,TRBV4-3,CASSQEHGGELAKNIQYF,TGCGCCAGCAGCCAAGAGCACGGGGGCGAGCTAGCCAAAAACATTCAGTACTTC
15,TRBJ2-7,TRBD1,few,TRBV28,CASRPWTGGSYEQYF,TGTGCCAGCAGGCCCTGGACAGGGGGCTCCTACGAGCAGTACTTC
13,TRBJ2-5,TRBD2,few,TRBV4-2,CASRIAGGQTQYF,TGTGCCAGCCGGATAGCGGGGGGACAGACCCAGTACTTC
15,TRBJ2-3,.,many,TRBV7-2,CASSLVAGTPDTQYF,TGTGCCAGCAGCTTAGTTGCGGGGACCCCAGATACGCAGTATTTT
13,TRBJ1-2,.,many,TRBV5-6,CASSSGINYGYTF,TGTGCCAGCAGCTCCGGGATAAACTATGGCTACACCTTC
12,TRBJ2-7,.,many,TRBV12-3/TRBV12-4,CASSSVAYEQYF,TGTGCCAGCAGTTCGGTAGCATACGAGCAGTACTTC
14,TRBJ1-1,.,many,TRBV4-2,CASSQPPGNTEAFF,TGTGCCAGCAGCCAACCACCAGGGAACACTGAAGCTTTCTTT
13,TRBJ2-1,TRBD1,.,TRBV29-1,CSVESGQTNEQFF,TGCAGCGTTGAGTCGGGACAGACCAATGAGCAGTTCTTC
15,TRBJ2-7,TRBD2,many,TRBV5-1,CASSLETSGAYEQYF,TGCGCCAGCAGCTTGGAGACTAGCGGGGCCTACGAGCAGTACTTC